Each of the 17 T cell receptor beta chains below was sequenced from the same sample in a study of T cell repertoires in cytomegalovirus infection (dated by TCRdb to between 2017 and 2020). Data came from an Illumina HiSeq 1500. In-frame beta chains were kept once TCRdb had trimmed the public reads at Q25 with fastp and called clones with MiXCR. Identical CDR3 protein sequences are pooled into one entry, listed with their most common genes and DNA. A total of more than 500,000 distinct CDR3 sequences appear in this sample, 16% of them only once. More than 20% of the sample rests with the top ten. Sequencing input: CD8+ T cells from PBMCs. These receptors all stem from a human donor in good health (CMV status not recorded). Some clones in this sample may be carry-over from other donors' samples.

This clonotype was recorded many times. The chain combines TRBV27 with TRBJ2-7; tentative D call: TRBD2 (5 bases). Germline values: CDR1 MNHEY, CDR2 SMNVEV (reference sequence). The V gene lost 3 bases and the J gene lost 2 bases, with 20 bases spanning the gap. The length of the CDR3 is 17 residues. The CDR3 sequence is CASSFITSHVNPYEQYF. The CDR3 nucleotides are TGTGCCAGCAGTTTTATTACTAGTCACGTAAACCCCTACGAGCAGTACTTC.

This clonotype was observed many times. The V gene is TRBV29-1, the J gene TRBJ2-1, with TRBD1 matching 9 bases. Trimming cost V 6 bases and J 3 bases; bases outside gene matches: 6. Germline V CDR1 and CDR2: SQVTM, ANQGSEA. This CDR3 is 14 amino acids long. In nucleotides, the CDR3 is TGCAGCGTCCCCCCGGGACAGGGCTACAATGAGCAGTTCTTC. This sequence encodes CSVPPGQGYNEQFF.

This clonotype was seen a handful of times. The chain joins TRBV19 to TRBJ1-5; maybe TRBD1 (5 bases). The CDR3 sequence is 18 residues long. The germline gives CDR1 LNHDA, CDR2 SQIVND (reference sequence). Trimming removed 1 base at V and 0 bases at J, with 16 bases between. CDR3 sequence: CASSIAHWRGYSNQPQHF. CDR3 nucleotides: TGTGCCAGTAGTATAGCCCACTGGCGGGGCTATAGCAATCAGCCCCAGCATTTT.

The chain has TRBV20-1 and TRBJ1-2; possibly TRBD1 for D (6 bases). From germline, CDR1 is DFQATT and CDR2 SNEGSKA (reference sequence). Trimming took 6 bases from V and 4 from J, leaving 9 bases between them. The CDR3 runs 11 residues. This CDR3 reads CSAPDSYGYTF. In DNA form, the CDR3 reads TGCAGTGCCCCGGACAGCTATGGCTACACCTTC.

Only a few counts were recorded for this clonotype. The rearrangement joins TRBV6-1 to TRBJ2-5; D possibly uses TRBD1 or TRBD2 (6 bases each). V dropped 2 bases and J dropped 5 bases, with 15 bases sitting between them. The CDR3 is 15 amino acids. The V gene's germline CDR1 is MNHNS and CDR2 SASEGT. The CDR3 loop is CASSEYPRGQETQYF. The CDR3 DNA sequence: TGTGCCAGCAGTGAATACCCCCGGGGGCAGGAGACCCAGTACTTC.

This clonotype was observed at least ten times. The CDR3 loop reads CASSQGSRNGYTF. CDR3 DNA: TGCGCCAGCAGTCAAGGGTCCCGGAATGGCTACACCTTC. The chain joins TRBV23-1 to TRBJ1-2, with D uncertain. TRBV23-1 has ORF status, its function being uncertain. V dropped 2 bases and J dropped 6 bases, with 10 bases sitting between them. The CDR3 loop spans 13 amino acids.

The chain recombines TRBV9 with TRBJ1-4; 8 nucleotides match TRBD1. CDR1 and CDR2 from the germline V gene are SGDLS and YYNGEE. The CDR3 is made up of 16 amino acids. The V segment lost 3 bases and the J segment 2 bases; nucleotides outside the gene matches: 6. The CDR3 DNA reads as TGTGCCAGCAGCGACCTCGGACAGGGCACTAATGAAAAACTGTTTTTT. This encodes CASSDLGQGTNEKLFF.

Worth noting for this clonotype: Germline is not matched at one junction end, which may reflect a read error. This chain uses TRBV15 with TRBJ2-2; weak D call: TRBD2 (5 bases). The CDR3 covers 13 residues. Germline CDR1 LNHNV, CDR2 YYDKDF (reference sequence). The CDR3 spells CATSLWLAGVLFF. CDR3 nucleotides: TGTGCCACCAGCCTCTGGTTGGCCGGGGTGCTGTTTTTT.

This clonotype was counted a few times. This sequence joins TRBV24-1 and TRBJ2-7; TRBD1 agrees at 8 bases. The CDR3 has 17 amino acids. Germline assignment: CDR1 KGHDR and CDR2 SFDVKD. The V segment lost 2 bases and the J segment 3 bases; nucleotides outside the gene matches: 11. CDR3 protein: CATSDSRGRTPFYEQYF. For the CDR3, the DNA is TGTGCCACCAGTGATTCCAGGGGGCGGACCCCTTTCTACGAGCAGTACTTC.

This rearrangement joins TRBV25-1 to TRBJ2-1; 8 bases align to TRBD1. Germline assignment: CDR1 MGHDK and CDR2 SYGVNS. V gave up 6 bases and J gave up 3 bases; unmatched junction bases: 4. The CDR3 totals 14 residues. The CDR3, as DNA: TGTGCCAGCAGGACAGGACAGGGCTACAATGAGCAGTTCTTC. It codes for CASRTGQGYNEQFF.

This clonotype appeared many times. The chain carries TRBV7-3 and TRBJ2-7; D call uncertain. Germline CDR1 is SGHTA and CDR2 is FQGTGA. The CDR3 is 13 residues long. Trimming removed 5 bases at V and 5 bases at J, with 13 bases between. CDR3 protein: CASSGGPADEQYF. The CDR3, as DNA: TGTGCCAGCAGCGGTGGGCCAGCCGACGAGCAGTACTTC.

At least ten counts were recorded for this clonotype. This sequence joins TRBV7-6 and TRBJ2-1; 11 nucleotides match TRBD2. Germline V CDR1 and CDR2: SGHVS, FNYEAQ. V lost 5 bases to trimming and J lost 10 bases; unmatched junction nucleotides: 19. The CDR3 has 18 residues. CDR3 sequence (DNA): TGTGCCAGCAGCCGACTCCAAAATCCGGGACTAGCGGCGTGGGAGCAGTTCTTC. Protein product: CASSRLQNPGLAAWEQFF.

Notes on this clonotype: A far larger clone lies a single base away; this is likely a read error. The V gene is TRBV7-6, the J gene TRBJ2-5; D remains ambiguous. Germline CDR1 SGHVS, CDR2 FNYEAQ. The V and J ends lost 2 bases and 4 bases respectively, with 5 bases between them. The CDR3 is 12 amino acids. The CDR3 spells CASSLLRETQYF. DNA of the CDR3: TGTGCCAGCAGCTTACTAAGAGAGACCCAGTACTTC.

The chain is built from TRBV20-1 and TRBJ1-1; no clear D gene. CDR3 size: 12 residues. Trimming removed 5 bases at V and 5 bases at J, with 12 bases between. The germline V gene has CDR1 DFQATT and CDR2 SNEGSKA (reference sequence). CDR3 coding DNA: TGCAGTGCTTTTTACATTGTAACTGAAGCTTTCTTT. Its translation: CSAFYIVTEAFF.

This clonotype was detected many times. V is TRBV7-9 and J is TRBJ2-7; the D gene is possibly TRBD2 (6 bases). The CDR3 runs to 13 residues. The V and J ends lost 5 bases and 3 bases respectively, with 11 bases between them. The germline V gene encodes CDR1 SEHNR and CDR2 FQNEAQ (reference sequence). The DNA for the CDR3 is TGTGCCAGCAGCCCCCCGGGGGACTACGAGCAGTACTTC. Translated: CASSPPGDYEQYF.

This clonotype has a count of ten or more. The CDR3 nucleotides read TGTGCCAGCAGCGAGCGGGTAGCGTCGGGCAATGAGCAGTTCTTC. Amino acids: CASSERVASGNEQFF. The chain links TRBV7-9 to TRBJ2-1; D is possibly TRBD2 (6 bases). This CDR3 has 15 amino acids. V lost 5 bases, J lost 6 bases, and 17 bases lay in between. Germline-derived CDR1 and CDR2 are SEHNR and FQNEAQ (reference sequence).

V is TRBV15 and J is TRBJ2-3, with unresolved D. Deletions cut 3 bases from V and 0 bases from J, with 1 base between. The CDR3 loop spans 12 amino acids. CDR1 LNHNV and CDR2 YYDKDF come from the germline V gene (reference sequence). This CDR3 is CATSRSTDTQYF. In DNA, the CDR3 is TGTGCCACCAGCAGGAGCACAGATACGCAGTATTTT.